This T cell receptor (beta chain) was documented in a study of blood T cells in healthy people across ages. CDR1 and CDR2 (germline): MNHNS, SASEGT. The V end was cut by 4 bases, the J end by 3 bases, with 15 bases between. This CDR3 is built from 15 residues. Then a second PCR, running roughly 7 to 11 cycles, was carried out with a sample-barcoded 5' primer and a J-beta primer mix. TCRdb re-analysed the 5' RACE reads in MiXCR, keeping a single row per CDR3 protein. This table has under 2 million distinct CDR3 sequences, roughly 32% appearing once. V and J are TRBV6-1 and TRBJ1-2; TRBD1 might be the D (5 bases). The TCR sequence derives from a woman under 40 in good health. The specimen sequenced was blood. The CDR3 DNA follows: TGTGCCAGCAGTGTGAGCCAAGGGGCTTACTATGGCTACACCTTC. Its translation is CASSVSQGAYYGYTF.